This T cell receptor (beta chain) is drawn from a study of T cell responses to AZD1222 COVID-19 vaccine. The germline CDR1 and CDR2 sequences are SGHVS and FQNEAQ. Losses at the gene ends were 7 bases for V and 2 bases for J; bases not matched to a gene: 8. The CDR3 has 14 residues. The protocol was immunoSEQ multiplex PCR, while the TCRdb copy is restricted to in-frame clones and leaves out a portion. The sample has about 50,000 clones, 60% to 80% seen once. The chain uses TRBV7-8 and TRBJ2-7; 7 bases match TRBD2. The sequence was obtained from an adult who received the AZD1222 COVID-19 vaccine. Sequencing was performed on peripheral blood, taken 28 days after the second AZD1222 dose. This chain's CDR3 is CASTRREGPYEQYF. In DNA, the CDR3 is TGTGCCAGCACCCGGAGGGAGGGGCCCTACGAGCAGTACTTC.